These 30 T cell receptor beta chains share one sample of origin, sequenced in a study of T cells after yellow fever vaccination. TCRdb independently ran MiXCR on the 5' RACE reads; one entry per CDR3 protein. This sample has approximately 510,000 distinct CDR3 sequences, with 21% found just once. The sequencing used PBMCs, collected less than 25 days after the first yellow fever vaccination. The receptors were sampled from a man aged 18 to 30 who received the YFV17D yellow fever vaccine.

This clonotype was counted between two and nine times. The chain combines TRBV5-5 with TRBJ2-6; D is undetermined. The CDR3 spans 15 residues. Trimming shortened V by 4 bases and J by 0 bases, and 8 bases separated the two germline ends. The germline V gene has CDR1 SGHKS and CDR2 YYEKEE (reference sequence). The DNA for the CDR3 is TGTGCCAGCAGCCGGCCTTCCTCTGGGGCCAACGTCCTGACTTTC. Translating it yields CASSRPSSGANVLTF.

This clonotype was counted a few times. The chain employs TRBV20-1 and TRBJ2-7; D may be TRBD2 (5 bases). Per the germline V gene, CDR1 is DFQATT and CDR2 is SNEGSKA (reference sequence). V was shortened by 0 bases and J by 0 bases, with 6 bases between the two germline ends. The CDR3 consists of 13 residues. The CDR3 spells CSARERVSYEQYF. The CDR3 DNA follows: TGCAGTGCTAGAGAGCGGGTCTCCTACGAGCAGTACTTC.

This clonotype was seen just once. The V and J genes are TRBV13 and TRBJ1-2; a possible D gene is TRBD1 (6 bases). V shed 8 bases and J shed 4 bases, with 17 bases lying between them. Germline V gene sequence: CDR1 PRHDT, CDR2 FYEKMQ (reference sequence). There are 14 residues in the CDR3. CDR3 in amino acids: CASGSGPGVYGYTF. The CDR3 nucleotides are TGTGCCAGCGGCTCCGGGCCAGGGGTCTATGGCTACACCTTC. The full variable domain, rest sourced from reference TRBV13 and TRBJ1-2, is AAGVIQSPRHLIKEKRETATLKCYPIPRHDTVYWYQQGPGQDPQFLISFYEKMQSDKGSIPDRFSAQQFSDYHSELNMSSLELGDSALYFCASGSGPGVYGYTFGSGTRLTVV.

This clonotype was seen a handful of times. The chain's CDR3 is CASSTLTGPGGYTF. CDR3 nucleotide sequence: TGCGCCAGCAGCACCTTGACAGGGCCTGGAGGCTACACCTTC. V and J are TRBV4-3 and TRBJ1-2, with 7 nucleotides matching TRBD1. This CDR3 spans 14 amino acids. The germline gives CDR1 LGHNA, CDR2 YSLEER. Trimming took 5 bases from V and 8 from J; bases not matched to a gene: 11.

This clonotype was counted between two and nine times. The chain employs TRBV10-3 and TRBJ1-1; D possibly corresponds to TRBD1 (5 bases). The CDR3 is 13 residues long. The germline V gene encodes CDR1 ENHRY and CDR2 SYGVKD. Trimming stripped 7 bases from V and 0 bases from J, with 9 bases between. CDR3 protein: CAIMRDLNTEAFF. The CDR3 DNA follows: TGTGCCATCATGAGGGACCTGAACACTGAAGCTTTCTTT.

This clonotype was detected only a few times. The V and J genes are TRBV18 and TRBJ2-7, with D perhaps TRBD1 or TRBD2 (6 bases each). Germline V lookup: CDR1 KGHSH, CDR2 LQKENI. There are 12 residues in the CDR3. V lost 5 bases to trimming and J lost 3 bases, with 8 bases between them. The CDR3 region is CASSGGGYEQYF. The CDR3 nucleotides are TGTGCCAGCTCAGGAGGGGGCTACGAGCAGTACTTC.

This clonotype has just a few counts. V is TRBV12-3 or TRBV12-4 and J is TRBJ1-2, with D possibly being TRBD1 (6 bases). The CDR3 is 17 amino acids. Trimming stripped 5 bases from V and 0 bases from J, with 19 bases between. As DNA, the CDR3 is TGTGCCAGCAGTCGAAATGCACCGGGACACCCTAACTATGGCTACACCTTC. This translates into CASSRNAPGHPNYGYTF.

The chain employs TRBV30 and TRBJ2-7, with D tentatively TRBD1 (6 bases). The CDR3 length is 13 residues. Germline V gene lookup returns CDR1 GTSNPN and CDR2 SVGIG (reference sequence). The V end lost 0 bases, the J end lost 6 bases, and 12 bases lay between the germline ends. The CDR3 region is CAWSVVGTSEQYF. For the CDR3, the DNA is TGTGCCTGGAGTGTAGTTGGGACATCCGAGCAGTACTTC.

This clonotype appeared a single time. The chain couples TRBV28 to TRBJ2-7; D may be TRBD2 (6 bases). The CDR3 covers 13 residues. The ends were cut back, 6 bases at V and 5 bases at J, with 14 bases in the middle. Germline lookup yields CDR1 MDHEN and CDR2 SYDVKM. The CDR3 DNA reads as TGTGCCAGCAGCCGACGGGGGTACCACGAGCAGTACGTC. Residues: CASSRRGYHEQYV.

The rearrangement uses TRBV20-1 and TRBJ2-3; tentatively, D is TRBD2 (5 bases). CDR1 DFQATT and CDR2 SNEGSKA come from the germline V gene (reference sequence). This CDR3 has 14 residues. V lost 3 bases to trimming and J lost 4 bases, with 14 bases between them. Written as DNA, the CDR3 is TGCAGTGCTAGTTCTCAGTACGGGGCAGATACGCAGTATTTT. It translates to CSASSQYGADTQYF.

The chain links TRBV27 to TRBJ2-7; 7 positions match TRBD1. CDR1 is MNHEY and CDR2 is SMNVEV in the germline V gene (reference sequence). The trim removed 3 bases at V and 3 bases at J, leaving 11 bases unmatched. This CDR3 contains 16 residues. As DNA, the CDR3 is TGTGCCAGCAGTTTCCTGGACAGGTACGGAAACTACGAGCAGTACTTC. It encodes CASSFLDRYGNYEQYF.

This clonotype was seen a few times. This chain links TRBV19 with TRBJ1-5, with D possibly matching TRBD1 (6 bases). The CDR3 is made up of 16 amino acids. V lost 6 bases and J 3 bases, leaving 18 bases between the germline ends. Germline CDR1 reads LNHDA; CDR2 reads SQIVND (reference sequence). This chain's CDR3 is CASRTGGGWTNQPQHF. The CDR3 DNA follows: TGTGCCAGTAGAACCGGGGGCGGGTGGACCAATCAGCCCCAGCATTTT.

This rearrangement joins TRBV5-1 to TRBJ1-2; D gene uncertain. This CDR3 spans 14 amino acids. Germline V gives CDR1 SGHRS, CDR2 YFSETQ. The V end lost 0 bases, the J end lost 8 bases, and 14 bases lay between the germline ends. The CDR3 sequence: CASSLAAAQPGYTF. The CDR3 region has the DNA TGCGCCAGCAGCTTGGCGGCAGCTCAGCCGGGCTACACCTTC.

The genes are TRBV2 and TRBJ2-5; 10 nucleotides match TRBD1. V lost 7 bases, J lost 5 bases, and 4 bases stayed unmatched. Germline CDR1 reads SNHLY; CDR2 reads FYNNEI. The CDR3 loop spans 13 amino acids. The CDR3 DNA is TGTGCCAGCACGGACAGGGGGTATGAGACCCAGTACTTC. Amino acids: CASTDRGYETQYF. The entire variable domain, with the rest obtained from reference TRBV2 and TRBJ2-5, is as follows: EPEVTQTPSHQVTQMGQEVILRCVPISNHLYFYWYRQILGQKVEFLVSFYNNEISEKSEIFDDQFSVERPDGSNFTLKIRSTKLEDSAMYFCASTDRGYETQYFGPGTRLLVL.

This clonotype was seen at least ten times. The chain combines TRBV20-1 with TRBJ2-5; D not certain. The V gene lost 3 bases and the J gene lost 5 bases, with 13 bases spanning the gap. CDR3 length: 13 amino acids. Germline loops: CDR1 DFQATT, CDR2 SNEGSKA (reference sequence). CDR3 DNA sequence: TGCAGTGCTAGGGGTGGGATCGGGGAGACCCAGTACTTC. Translated, it gives CSARGGIGETQYF.

In this sample, this clonotype turned up a few times. The rearrangement links TRBV5-1 to TRBJ2-7; D assignment may be TRBD1 or TRBD2 (5 bases each). Per the germline V gene, CDR1 is SGHRS and CDR2 is YFSETQ. Trimming took off 5 bases at V and 5 bases at J, with 14 bases between the two ends. The CDR3 extends over 13 amino acids. CDR3 protein: CASRGTVADEQYF. The CDR3 nucleotides read TGCGCCAGCAGGGGGACGGTAGCTGACGAGCAGTACTTC.

V and J are TRBV5-1 and TRBJ2-5; tentative D call: TRBD2 (6 bases). The CDR3 sequence is 14 residues long. Trimming stripped 5 bases from V and 4 bases from J, with 15 bases between. Germline V gives CDR1 SGHRS, CDR2 YFSETQ. This chain's CDR3 is CASRRLEEGETQYF. In nucleotides, the CDR3 is TGCGCCAGCAGGAGACTAGAAGAGGGAGAGACCCAGTACTTC.

The chain links TRBV5-1 to TRBJ2-5, with a possible D match to TRBD2 (6 bases). V was cut by 4 bases and J by 5 bases, with 21 bases left in between. CDR1 and CDR2 (germline): SGHRS, YFSETQ. CDR3 length: 16 amino acids. Written as DNA, the CDR3 is TGCGCCAGCAGCCAATTCGGAGGGCAGGGTTTGGAGACCCAGTACTTC. This codes for CASSQFGGQGLETQYF.

V usage is TRBV24-1 and J usage is TRBJ2-5, with 7 bases aligning to TRBD2. Per germline, CDR1 KGHDR and CDR2 SFDVKD. The CDR3 length is 13 residues. The V and J ends lost 4 bases and 2 bases, in that order; junction bases with no gene match: 0. CDR3 amino acids: CATSDGGQETQYF. CDR3 DNA sequence: TGTGCCACCAGTGACGGGGGGCAAGAGACCCAGTACTTC.

This clonotype was seen repeatedly, ten times or more. The chain is built from TRBV7-2 and TRBJ2-1, with D perhaps TRBD2 (7 bases). This CDR3 is built from 14 residues. Germline CDR1 is SGHTA and CDR2 is FQGNSA. Trimming cost V 0 bases and J 10 bases, with 13 bases left between them. The CDR3 is CASSLAGGPKEQFF. CDR3 coding DNA: TGTGCCAGCAGCTTAGCGGGGGGGCCGAAGGAGCAGTTCTTC.

The chain joins TRBV28 to TRBJ1-1; no clear D. Germline CDR1 MDHEN, CDR2 SYDVKM. Trimming cost V 6 bases and J 5 bases, with 13 bases left between them. CDR3 length equals 13 residues. The CDR3 coding sequence is TGTGCCAGCAGCCTCTACACGGGTACTGAAGCTTTCTTT. Translated, it gives CASSLYTGTEAFF.

This clonotype was counted only a few times. The CDR3 loop reads CASSFRRPAGGQTQYF. CDR3 in DNA: TGTGCCAGCAGCTTTCGCCGCCCCGCCGGAGGGCAGACCCAGTACTTC. The chain carries TRBV7-2 and TRBJ2-5; a possible D gene is TRBD2 (6 bases). The germline V gene encodes CDR1 SGHTA and CDR2 FQGNSA. Deletions cut 3 bases from V and 6 bases from J, with 20 bases between. The CDR3 has 16 amino acids.

The J gene is TRBJ2-4, the V gene TRBV6-2 or TRBV6-3; 8 nucleotides align to TRBD1. The germline gives CDR1 MNHEY, CDR2 SVGEGT. The J segment lost 2 bases and the V segment lost 2 bases, leaving 5 bases of the junction unmatched. The CDR3 is made up of 16 amino acids. The CDR3 nucleotides are TGTGCCAGCAGTTACGCCGACAGGGGACCCAAAAACATTCAGTACTTC. Translation: CASSYADRGPKNIQYF.

This clonotype was detected a few times. The genes are TRBV7-8 and TRBJ2-2, with 7 bases fitting TRBD1. This CDR3 has 14 residues. CDR1 and CDR2 from the germline V gene are SGHVS and FQNEAQ. CDR3 in amino acids: CAPRGTANTGELFF. In DNA form, the CDR3 reads TGTGCACCAAGAGGGACAGCGAACACCGGGGAGCTGTTTTTT.

The rearrangement links TRBV5-1 to TRBJ2-1; no definite D call. This CDR3 spans 16 amino acids. The V gene's germline CDR1 is SGHRS and CDR2 YFSETQ. V lost 7 bases to trimming and J lost 7 bases, with 24 bases between them. CDR3 nucleotides: TGCGCCAGCGCCGAAACGCCCTACGGAGTGGGGAATGAGCAGTTCTTC. Residues: CASAETPYGVGNEQFF.

This clonotype was counted between two and nine times. The rearrangement links TRBV12-3 or TRBV12-4 to TRBJ1-2, with 7 bases lining up with TRBD1. J lost 2 bases, V lost 6 bases, and 9 bases had no gene match. The CDR3 covers 15 residues. The CDR3 loop reads CASRRGQLGNYGYTF. CDR3 DNA sequence: TGTGCCAGCAGGCGGGGACAGTTAGGAAACTATGGCTACACCTTC.

The chain uses TRBV2 and TRBJ1-1, with D unclear. The CDR3 is made up of 13 amino acids. V lost 7 bases and J 1 base, leaving 10 bases between the germline ends. Per germline, CDR1 SNHLY and CDR2 FYNNEI. This chain's CDR3 is CASKPAGNTEAFF. The CDR3 bases are TGTGCCAGCAAGCCCGCGGGGAACACTGAAGCTTTCTTT.

This clonotype showed up just a few times. The gene calls are TRBV6-1 and TRBJ2-2; D is uncertain. CDR1 and CDR2 from the germline V gene are MNHNS and SASEGT. The CDR3 is 14 residues long. V lost 2 bases and J 1 base, leaving 5 bases between the germline ends. Here the CDR3 reads CASSETLNTGELFF. In DNA, the CDR3 is TGTGCCAGCAGTGAAACACTGAACACCGGGGAGCTGTTTTTT.

CDR3 sequence reads: CASSYTAWPGNTIYF. The CDR3, as DNA: TGTGCCAGCAGTTATACCGCCTGGCCGGGAAACACCATATATTTT. The chain couples TRBV6-5 to TRBJ1-3; D unresolved. CDR3 length: 15 amino acids. Germline V lookup: CDR1 MNHEY, CDR2 SVGAGI. Trimming took off 3 bases at V and 4 bases at J, with 13 bases between the two ends.

The chain combines TRBV6-6 with TRBJ1-1, with a tentative D call TRBD1 (5 bases). Germline V lookup: CDR1 MNHNY, CDR2 SVGAGI (reference sequence). There are 12 residues in the CDR3. The V end was cut by 10 bases, the J end by 1 base, with 10 bases between. This CDR3 is CAIPTGNTEAFF. The CDR3, as DNA: TGTGCCATCCCAACAGGGAACACTGAAGCTTTCTTT.